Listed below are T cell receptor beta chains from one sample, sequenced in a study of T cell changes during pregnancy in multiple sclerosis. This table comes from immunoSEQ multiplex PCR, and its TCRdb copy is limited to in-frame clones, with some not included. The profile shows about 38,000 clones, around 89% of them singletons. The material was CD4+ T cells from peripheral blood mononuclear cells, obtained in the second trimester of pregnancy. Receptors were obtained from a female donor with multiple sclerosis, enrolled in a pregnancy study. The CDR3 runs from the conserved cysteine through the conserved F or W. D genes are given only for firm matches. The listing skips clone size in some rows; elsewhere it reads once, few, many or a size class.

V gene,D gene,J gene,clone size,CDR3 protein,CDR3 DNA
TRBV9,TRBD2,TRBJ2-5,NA,CASSVEAGGPETQYF,TGTGCCAGCAGCGTAGAAGCGGGAGGGCCAGAGACCCAGTACTTC
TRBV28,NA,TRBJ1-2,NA,CASSSQGLGGYTF,TGTGCCAGCAGTTCCCAGGGCCTGGGGGGCTACACCTTC
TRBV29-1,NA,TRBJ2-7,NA,CSVEDPRSYEQYF,TGCAGCGTTGAAGATCCCCGCAGTTACGAGCAGTACTTC
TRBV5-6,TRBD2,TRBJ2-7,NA,CASSQLAGGPYEQYF,TGTGCCAGCAGCCAACTAGCGGGAGGACCCTACGAGCAGTACTTC
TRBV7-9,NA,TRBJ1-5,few,CASQGLQGDQPQHF,TGTGCCAGCCAAGGTTTACAGGGCGATCAGCCCCAGCATTTT
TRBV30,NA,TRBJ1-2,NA,CAWIDRRWSFSGYTF,TGTGCCTGGATTGACAGGCGTTGGAGTTTCTCTGGCTACACCTTC
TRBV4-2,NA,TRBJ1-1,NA,CASSPGGETEAFF,TGTGCCAGCAGCCCGGGGGGCGAGACTGAAGCTTTCTTT
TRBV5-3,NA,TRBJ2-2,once,CARSLAQLAELGTGELFF,TGTGCCAGAAGCTTGGCCCAGTTAGCGGAACTGGGCACCGGGGAGCTGTTTTTT
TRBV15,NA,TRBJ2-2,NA,CATSRGLGSSSGELFF,TGTGCCACCAGCAGAGGACTAGGCTCTTCCTCCGGGGAGCTGTTTTTT
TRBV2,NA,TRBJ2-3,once,CASREYGVDTQYF,TGTGCCAGCAGAGAATACGGTGTGGATACGCAGTATTTT
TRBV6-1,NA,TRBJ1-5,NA,CASTSGPGQPQHF,TGTGCCAGCACTTCAGGTCCCGGTCAGCCCCAGCATTTT
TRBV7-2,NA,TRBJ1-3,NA,CASSLSRRPDTIYF,TGTGCCAGCAGCTTATCGCGCAGGCCCGACACCATATATTTT
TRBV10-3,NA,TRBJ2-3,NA,CAIRGGLEDTQYF,TGTGCCATCAGGGGGGGACTGGAAGATACGCAGTATTTT
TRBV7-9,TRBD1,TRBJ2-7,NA,CASSPRDREGEQYF,TGTGCCAGCAGCCCGCGGGACAGGGAGGGCGAGCAGTACTTC
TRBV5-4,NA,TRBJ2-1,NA,CASSREGGSYNEQFF,TGTGCCAGCAGCCGGGAAGGGGGCTCCTACAATGAGCAGTTCTTC
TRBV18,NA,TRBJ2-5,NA,CASSSKRRETQYF,TGTGCCAGCTCATCAAAGCGCCGGGAGACCCAGTACTTC
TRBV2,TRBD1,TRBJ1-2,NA,CASSEAGQGGGYGYTF,TGTGCCAGCAGTGAAGCAGGGCAGGGGGGAGGCTATGGCTACACCTTC
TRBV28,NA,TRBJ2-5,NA,CASGLQETQYF,TGTGCCAGCGGGCTCCAAGAGACCCAGTACTTC
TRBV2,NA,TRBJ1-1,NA,CASKITGNSEAFF,TGTGCCAGCAAGATAACGGGGAATTCTGAAGCTTTCTTT
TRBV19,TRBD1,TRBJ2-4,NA,CASSIGTGKNIQYF,TGTGCCAGTAGTATAGGGACAGGAAAAAACATTCAGTACTTC
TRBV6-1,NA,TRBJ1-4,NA,CASSEGSTGEKLFF,TGTGCCAGCAGTGAAGGGTCTACGGGTGAAAAACTGTTTTTT
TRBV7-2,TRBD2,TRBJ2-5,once,CASSRSGRQETQYF,TGTGCCAGCAGCAGAAGCGGGAGACAAGAGACCCAGTACTTC
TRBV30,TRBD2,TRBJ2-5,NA,CAWSVLAGLQETQYF,TGTGCCTGGAGTGTACTAGCGGGACTTCAAGAGACCCAGTACTTC
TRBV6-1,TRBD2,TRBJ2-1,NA,CASSARTSFKFF,TGTGCCAGCAGTGCCCGGACTAGCTTTAAGTTCTTC
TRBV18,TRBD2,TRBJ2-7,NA,CASSPMAGLAAASYEQYF,TGTGCCAGCTCACCAATGGCCGGACTAGCGGCGGCTTCCTACGAGCAGTACTTC
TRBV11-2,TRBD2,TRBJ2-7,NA,CASSFGGLAEISYEQYF,TGTGCCAGCAGCTTTGGGGGACTAGCGGAAATATCCTACGAGCAGTACTTC
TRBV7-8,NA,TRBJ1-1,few,CASSFADVTEAFF,TGTGCCAGCAGCTTCGCGGATGTCACTGAAGCTTTCTTT
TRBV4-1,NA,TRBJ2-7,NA,CASSQDNLAGEQYF,TGCGCCAGCAGCCAAGATAACCTAGCTGGCGAGCAGTACTTC
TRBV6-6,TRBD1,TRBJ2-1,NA,CASSITGTAYNEQFF,TGTGCCAGCAGTATTACCGGGACAGCCTACAATGAGCAGTTCTTC
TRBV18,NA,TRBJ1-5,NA,CASSPSGSNQPQHF,TGTGCCAGCTCACCTTCCGGTAGCAATCAGCCCCAGCATTTT
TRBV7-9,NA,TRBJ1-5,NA,CASSLATGPTQPQHF,TGTGCCAGCAGCTTAGCTACAGGGCCCACTCAGCCCCAGCATTTT
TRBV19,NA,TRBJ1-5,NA,CASSPSGINQPQHF,TGTGCCAGTAGCCCATCAGGGATCAATCAGCCCCAGCATTTT
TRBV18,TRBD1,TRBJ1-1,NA,CASSPVGTVGTEAFF,TGTGCCAGCTCACCAGTCGGGACAGTCGGCACTGAAGCTTTCTTT
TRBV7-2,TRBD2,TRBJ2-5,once,CASSSQGRAGETQYF,TGTGCCAGCAGCTCACAAGGGAGGGCGGGAGAGACCCAGTACTTC
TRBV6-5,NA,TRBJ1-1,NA,CASSWSKNTEAFF,TGTGCCAGCAGTTGGAGTAAGAACACTGAAGCTTTCTTT
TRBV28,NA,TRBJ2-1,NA,CASKVTTSYNEQFF,TGTGCCAGCAAGGTGACTACCTCCTACAATGAGCAGTTCTTC
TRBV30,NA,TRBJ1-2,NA,CAWKHYGQNYGYTF,TGTGCCTGGAAACACTATGGACAGAACTATGGCTACACCTTC
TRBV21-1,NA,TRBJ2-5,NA,CASSKGHRVQTQYF,TGTGCCAGCAGCAAAGGGCACAGGGTACAGACTCAGTACTTC
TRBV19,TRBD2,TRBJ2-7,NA,CATRMQAGTYEQYF,TGTGCCACCCGTATGCAAGCGGGAACCTACGAGCAGTACTTC
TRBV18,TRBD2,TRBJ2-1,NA,CASSPPLLAGVIEQFF,TGTGCCAGCTCACCCCCCCTACTAGCGGGAGTAATTGAGCAGTTCTTC
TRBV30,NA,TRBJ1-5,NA,CAWSEGIDQPQHF,TGTGCCTGGAGCGAGGGTATTGATCAGCCCCAGCATTTT
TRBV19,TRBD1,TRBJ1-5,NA,CASSPHPGQGASNQPQHF,TGTGCCAGTAGTCCCCACCCCGGACAGGGGGCTAGCAATCAGCCCCAGCATTTT
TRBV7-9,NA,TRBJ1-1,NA,CASSADATGNTEAFF,TGTGCCAGCAGCGCTGATGCTACGGGGAACACTGAAGCTTTCTTT
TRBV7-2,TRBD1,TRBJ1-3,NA,CASSLWTGGNTIYF,TGTGCCAGCAGCCTGTGGACAGGGGGAAACACCATATATTTT
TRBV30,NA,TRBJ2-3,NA,CAWSADRVTDTQYF,TGTGCCTGGAGTGCGGACAGAGTCACAGATACGCAGTATTTT
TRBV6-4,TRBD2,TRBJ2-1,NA,CASSDSPGLAGGLNNEQFF,TGTGCCAGCAGTGATTCCCCGGGACTAGCGGGAGGGTTAAACAATGAGCAGTTCTTC
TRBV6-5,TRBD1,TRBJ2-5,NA,CASSYRGQARETQYF,TGTGCCAGCAGTTACCGGGGACAGGCCAGGGAGACCCAGTACTTC
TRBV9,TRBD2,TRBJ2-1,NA,CASSVSAGVAYNEQFF,TGTGCCAGCAGCGTATCAGCGGGAGTTGCCTACAATGAGCAGTTCTTC
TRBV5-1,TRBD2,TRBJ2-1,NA,CASGLSGRAGNEQFF,TGCGCCAGCGGACTGAGCGGGAGGGCAGGGAATGAGCAGTTCTTC
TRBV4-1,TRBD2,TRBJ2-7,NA,CASSRTAGGPPYEQYF,TGCGCCAGCAGCCGTACCGCGGGAGGACCCCCATACGAGCAGTACTTC
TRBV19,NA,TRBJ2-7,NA,CASTPGGTYEQYF,TGTGCCAGTACCCCAGGGGGGACCTACGAGCAGTACTTC
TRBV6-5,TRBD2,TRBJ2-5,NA,CASRRLAGRQETQYF,TGTGCCAGCAGGCGCTTAGCGGGAAGGCAAGAGACCCAGTACTTC
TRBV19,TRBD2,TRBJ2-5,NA,CASSPRTSQETQYF,TGTGCCAGTAGTCCCAGGACTAGCCAAGAGACCCAGTACTTC
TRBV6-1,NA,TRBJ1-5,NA,CASSEVSPQHF,TGTGCCAGCAGTGAAGTATCGCCCCAGCATTTT